This passage covers 23 T cell receptor beta chains from one sample sequenced in a study of radiotherapy plus CTLA-4 blockade in lung cancer (dated by TCRdb to the late 2010s). The method was the immunoSEQ multiplex PCR assay. TCRdb mirrors the immuneACCESS table, restricted to in-frame sequences. Some clones are absent from its copies; in checked studies, under half trace to an unresolved V gene, and the reason for the others is unknown. The sample data list about 56,000 clones, and 65% to 80% of these were observed just once. Approximately 15% of the sample is taken by the ten largest. This material consisted of peripheral blood, taken from a patient treated with radiotherapy plus ipilimumab. These receptors came from a human donor with non-small cell lung cancer who had a complete response to radiotherapy plus ipilimumab.

This sequence joins TRBV5-1 and TRBJ2-3; D may be TRBD2 (5 bases). Germline CDR1 is SGHRS and CDR2 is YFSETQ. The CDR3 length is 17 residues. The V end lost 0 bases, the J end lost 2 bases, and 16 bases lay between the germline ends. The CDR3 is CASSLGLRLRSTDTQYF. In DNA, the CDR3 is TGCGCCAGCAGCTTGGGGCTGAGACTAAGATCCACAGATACGCAGTATTTT.

The chain joins TRBV6-4 to TRBJ1-2; 12 nucleotides agree with TRBD1. CDR3 length equals 15 residues. Germline V CDR1 and CDR2: MRHNA, SNTAGT. J gave up 8 bases and V 5 bases, and 9 bases lay outside the gene matches. CDR3 DNA: TGTGCCAGCAGTCCGACCGGGACAGGGGGCAAGGGCTACACCTTC. Amino acid sequence: CASSPTGTGGKGYTF.

The chain is built from TRBV18 and TRBJ2-7, with D tentatively TRBD2 (6 bases). The CDR3 has 14 amino acids. Deletions cut 5 bases from V and 1 base from J, with 12 bases between. Germline assignment: CDR1 KGHSH and CDR2 LQKENI. CDR3 bases: TGTGCCAGCTCAGCCGGGACTGGGTCCTACGAGCAGTACGTC. Residues: CASSAGTGSYEQYV.

The chain uses TRBV10-1 and TRBJ2-2, with D hard to call. The V end was cut by 4 bases, the J end by 0 bases, with 6 bases between. Germline lookup yields CDR1 WNHNN and CDR2 SYGVQD (reference sequence). The CDR3 sequence is 14 residues long. The CDR3 bases are TGCGCCAGCAGTGTATCCGCGAACACCGGGGAGCTGTTTTTT. It is translated as CASSVSANTGELFF.

This rearrangement joins TRBV7-2 to TRBJ1-2, with 7 bases matching TRBD1. V lost 5 bases, J lost 8 bases, and 11 bases stayed unmatched. Germline V CDR1 and CDR2: SGHTA, FQGNSA. CDR3 size: 14 residues. CDR3 in DNA: TGTGCCAGCAGCCCCAGACAGGGTTCGCGGGGCTACACCTTC. It translates to CASSPRQGSRGYTF.

This sequence joins TRBV6-1 and TRBJ1-2; TRBD1 matches 7 bases. CDR1 MNHNS and CDR2 SASEGT come from the germline V gene. V trimming: 4 bases; J trimming: 2 bases; junction bases outside the gene matches: 4. The CDR3 consists of 14 residues. The CDR3 coding sequence is TGTGCCAGCAGTGTTACAGGGGCAAACTATGGCTACACCTTC. Its translation: CASSVTGANYGYTF.

The rearrangement uses TRBV14 and TRBJ2-3; D is ambiguous. Per germline, CDR1 SGHDN and CDR2 FVKESK. V was pared by 0 bases and J by 8 bases, with 9 bases between. The CDR3 consists of 13 residues. CDR3 bases: TGTGCCAGCAGCCAAGATCCCCTGAGTACGCAGTATTTT. This translates into CASSQDPLSTQYF.

This chain uses TRBV7-6 with TRBJ1-4; TRBD1 is a possible D gene (6 bases). V was cut by 5 bases and J by 13 bases, with 17 bases left in between. The CDR3 is 13 residues long. Looked up from germline, CDR1 is SGHVS and CDR2 is FNYEAQ. In DNA, the CDR3 is TGTGCCAGCAGCACACGGACAGAGGCCAGACTGTTTTTT. As protein: CASSTRTEARLFF.

The chain recombines TRBV19 with TRBJ1-4; unclear D gene. The CDR3 runs 13 residues. The germline gives CDR1 LNHDA, CDR2 SQIVND (reference sequence). V dropped 10 bases and J dropped 4 bases, with 13 bases sitting between them. The CDR3 region is CATGEAINEKLFF. The CDR3 bases are TGTGCCACCGGGGAGGCGATTAATGAAAAACTGTTTTTT. The entire variable domain, with the rest obtained from reference TRBV19 and TRBJ1-4, is as follows: DGGITQSPKYLFRKEGQNVTLSCEQNLNHDAMYWYRQDPGQGLRLIYYSQIVNDFQKGDIAEGYSVSREKKESFPLTVTSAQKNPTAFYLCATGEAINEKLFFGSGTQLSVL.

The chain recombines TRBV30 with TRBJ2-2, with 9 nucleotides matching TRBD1. The junction had 5 bases not matched to a gene; V was cut back by 0 bases and J by 6 bases. The CDR3 has 15 amino acids. CDR1 is GTSNPN and CDR2 is SVGIG in the germline V gene (reference sequence). DNA for the CDR3: TGTGCCTGGAGTGTTGGACAGGGGATCTCCGGGGAGCTGTTTTTT. Its translation is CAWSVGQGISGELFF. The whole variable domain, remainder taken from reference TRBV30 and TRBJ2-2, is SQTIHQWPATLVQPVGSPLSLECTVEGTSNPNLYWYRQAAGRGLQLLFYSVGIGQISSEVPQNLSASRPQDRQFILSSKKLLLSDSGFYLCAWSVGQGISGELFFGEGSRLTVL.

This clone was seen once. The chain employs TRBV4-1 and TRBJ2-5, with D tentatively TRBD2 (5 bases). V dropped 4 bases and J dropped 2 bases, with 17 bases sitting between them. Germline CDR1 and CDR2: MGHRA and YSYEKL. The CDR3 totals 16 residues. CDR3 sequence (DNA): TGCGCCAGCAGCCTCACACTTGGAGGTGGGCAAGAGACCCAGTACTTC. This codes for CASSLTLGGGQETQYF.

V gene TRBV7-9 combines with J gene TRBJ2-1; D not resolved. CDR1 and CDR2 (germline): SEHNR, FQNEAQ (reference sequence). V gave up 1 base and J gave up 4 bases, with 14 bases separating them. The CDR3 contains 16 residues. The CDR3 region is CASSLGGYRPYNEQFF. The CDR3 DNA reads as TGTGCCAGCAGCTTAGGAGGCTATCGCCCTTACAATGAGCAGTTCTTC.

As for this clone: Other nucleotide sequences from this sample produce the same CDR3. The chain has TRBV4-3 and TRBJ1-1; 7 nucleotides align to TRBD1. The germline V gene encodes CDR1 LGHNA and CDR2 YSLEER. The V segment lost 4 bases and the J segment 4 bases; nucleotides outside the gene matches: 3. The CDR3 spans 13 residues. DNA for the CDR3: TGCGCCAGCAGCCGCGCAGGGGGCACTGAAGCTTTCTTT. Residues: CASSRAGGTEAFF.

The rearrangement uses TRBV5-1 and TRBJ2-5; TRBD2 matches at 11 bases. V shed 4 bases, J shed 1 base, and the junction held 3 bases outside the gene matches. Germline V CDR1 and CDR2: SGHRS, YFSETQ. CDR3 size: 15 residues. DNA for the CDR3: TGCGCCAGCAGCATTAGCGGGGGGGCCCAAGAGACCCAGTACTTC. Its protein is CASSISGGAQETQYF.

V gene TRBV6-5 combines with J gene TRBJ1-2; TRBD1 matches 8 bases. Trimming removed 5 bases from V and 8 bases from J; junction bases left unmatched: 10. This CDR3 comprises 14 residues. Germline CDR1 and CDR2: MNHEY and SVGAGI. CDR3: CASSLGAGGHGYTF. The DNA of the CDR3 is TGTGCCAGCAGTCTGGGGGCAGGGGGCCACGGCTACACCTTC.

This clone was seen a handful of times. The CDR3 nucleotides are TGTGCCACTAAAAGAGGGTTGCGGGAAAACAATGAGCAGTTCTTC. It translates to CATKRGLRENNEQFF. V is TRBV19 and J is TRBJ2-1; a weak D match, TRBD2 (6 bases). CDR3 length: 15 amino acids. The V end lost 10 bases, the J end lost 5 bases, and 21 bases lay between the germline ends. Germline V gene data show CDR1 as LNHDA and CDR2 as SQIVND (reference sequence). Drawing the rest from reference TRBV19 and TRBJ2-1, the complete variable domain is DGGITQSPKYLFRKEGQNVTLSCEQNLNHDAMYWYRQDPGQGLRLIYYSQIVNDFQKGDIAEGYSVSREKKESFPLTVTSAQKNPTAFYLCATKRGLRENNEQFFGPGTRLTVL.

A remark on this clone: The junction differs from germline at one of its ends, possibly a read error. The chain is built from TRBV30 and TRBJ2-5; tentative D call: TRBD2 (7 bases). The CDR3 length is 13 residues. From germline, CDR1 is GTSNPN and CDR2 SVGIG (reference sequence). CDR3: CAWSRGGVEIQYF. CDR3 DNA: TGTGCCTGGTCGAGGGGGGGGGTGGAGATCCAGTACTTC.

This rearrangement joins TRBV29-1 to TRBJ2-2; 8 bases fit TRBD1. Trimming cost V 3 bases and J 8 bases; bases outside gene matches: 8. Germline lookup yields CDR1 SQVTM and CDR2 ANQGSEA. The CDR3 runs 14 residues. CDR3 residues: CSVDGQGEGGELFF. The CDR3 nucleotides are TGCAGCGTTGATGGACAGGGTGAAGGGGGGGAGCTGTTTTTT.

The V call is TRBV25-1, the J call TRBJ2-5; 10 bases are a match to TRBD1. Trimming took 3 bases from V and 5 from J; bases not matched to a gene: 6. Germline CDR1 reads MGHDK; CDR2 reads SYGVNS. The CDR3 sequence is 15 residues long. CDR3 sequence (DNA): TGTGCCAGCAGTGAGGGACAGGGGCAGGCTGAGACCCAGTACTTC. This gives the protein CASSEGQGQAETQYF.

This clone has only a few counts. V and J are TRBV5-1 and TRBJ2-7; 7 bases line up with TRBD1. J was trimmed by 2 bases and V by 0 bases; bases with no gene match: 2. The CDR3 sequence is 14 residues long. Per germline, CDR1 SGHRS and CDR2 YFSETQ. The CDR3, as DNA: TGCGCCAGCAGCTTGGCAGGGGGTCCCTACGAGCAGTACTTC. It yields the protein CASSLAGGPYEQYF.

This chain joins TRBV27 and TRBJ1-4, with 7 bases lining up with TRBD1. With 7 bases clipped from V and 11 bases from J, the junction kept 10 bases outside the gene matches. Germline lookup yields CDR1 MNHEY and CDR2 SMNVEV (reference sequence). This CDR3 comprises 13 residues. CDR3 DNA sequence: TGTGCCAGCACCCCCCTTTCAGGGGGTAAACTGTTTTTT. Translating gives CASTPLSGGKLFF.

This sequence joins TRBV18 and TRBJ1-1, with D perhaps matching TRBD1 (6 bases). V was cut by 1 base and J by 0 bases, with 12 bases left in between. The CDR3 loop spans 16 amino acids. The germline gives CDR1 KGHSH, CDR2 LQKENI. CDR3 nucleotide sequence: TGTGCCAGCTCACCACTGGGGGGGGCGCTGAACACTGAAGCTTTCTTT. Amino acids: CASSPLGGALNTEAFF.

The rearrangement links TRBV19 to TRBJ2-7; 7 nucleotides line up with TRBD2. The CDR3 extends over 15 amino acids. J lost 1 base, V lost 7 bases, and 10 bases had no gene match. Germline assignment: CDR1 LNHDA and CDR2 SQIVND (reference sequence). As DNA, the CDR3 is TGTGCCAGTATAAAGGGACTATTGGATTCCTACGAGCAGTACGTC. This gives the protein CASIKGLLDSYEQYV.